This T cell receptor (beta chain) was sequenced during a study of shared clonotypes between healthy human individuals. Deep-level assay runs were performed. TCRdb's table, derived via immunoSEQ multiplex PCR, lists solely in-frame clones and lacks some. The sample has about 600,000 clones, roughly four fifths seen once. Study results and limitations: The sole specimen, blood, was sampled, and tissue repertoires likely differ.

This clone was recorded a few times. Antigen: not known. Specimen: PBMCs. This TCR came from a middle-aged woman in good health. Some clones in this sample may be carry-over from other donors' samples.

CDR3 residues: CASSVVPRNTEKLFF. The CDR3 DNA sequence: TGTGCCAGCAGCGTTGTACCCAGGAACACAGAAAAACTGTTTTTT. This sequence joins TRBV5-5 and TRBJ1-4; D is unresolved. The germline V gene encodes CDR1 SGHKS and CDR2 YYEKEE (reference sequence). This CDR3 comprises 15 residues. V shed 4 bases and J shed 8 bases, with 18 bases lying between them.